The TCR beta chain described here comes from a study of regulatory T cells in long-lasting Graves disease. Time point specified: newly diagnosed GD, antithyroid drugs for less than 3 months. After RNA was extracted from PBMCs, the TCR library was made from it. The source of the patients was an endocrinology department in Xi'an, China. Arm-PCR of CDR3 regions and iRepertoire HTBI primers were the basis on which TCR beta libraries were built. TCRdb called the multiplex PCR reads again in MiXCR, with one record for every CDR3 protein. Of about 530,000 distinct CDR3 sequences detected, about 16% appear once; the ten largest clones hold approximately 25%. These records were also assigned to another study, of T cells in Graves' hyperthyroidism and ophthalmopathy.

The sequence derives from a woman aged 35-65 years with Graves disease. The material was peripheral blood mononuclear cells (PBMCs), obtained at new diagnosis, from a patient treated with antithyroid drugs.

The CDR3 spells CASSLWGSYEQYF. Here the CDR3 DNA reads TGTGCCAGCAGTTTATGGGGATCCTACGAGCAGTACTTC. V and J are TRBV27 and TRBJ2-7; D gene unclear. This CDR3 is built from 13 residues. Germline V gene sequence: CDR1 MNHEY, CDR2 SMNVEV (reference sequence). V was cut by 1 base and J by 1 base, with 5 bases left in between.